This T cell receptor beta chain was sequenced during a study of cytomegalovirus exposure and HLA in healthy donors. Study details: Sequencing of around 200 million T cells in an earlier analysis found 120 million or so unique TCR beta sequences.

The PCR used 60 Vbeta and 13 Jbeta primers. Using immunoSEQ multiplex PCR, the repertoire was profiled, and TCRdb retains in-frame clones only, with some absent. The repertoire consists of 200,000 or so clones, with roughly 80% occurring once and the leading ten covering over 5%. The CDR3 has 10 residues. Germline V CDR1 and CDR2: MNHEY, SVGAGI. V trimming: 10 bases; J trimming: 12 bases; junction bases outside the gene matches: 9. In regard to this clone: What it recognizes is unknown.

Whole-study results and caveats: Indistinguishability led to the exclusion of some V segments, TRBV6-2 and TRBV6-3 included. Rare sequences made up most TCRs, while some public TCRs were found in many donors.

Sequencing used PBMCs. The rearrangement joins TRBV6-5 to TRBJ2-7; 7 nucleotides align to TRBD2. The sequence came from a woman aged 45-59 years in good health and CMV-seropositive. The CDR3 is CATQNGRWYF. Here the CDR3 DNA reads TGTGCCACCCAAAACGGGAGGTGGTACTTC.